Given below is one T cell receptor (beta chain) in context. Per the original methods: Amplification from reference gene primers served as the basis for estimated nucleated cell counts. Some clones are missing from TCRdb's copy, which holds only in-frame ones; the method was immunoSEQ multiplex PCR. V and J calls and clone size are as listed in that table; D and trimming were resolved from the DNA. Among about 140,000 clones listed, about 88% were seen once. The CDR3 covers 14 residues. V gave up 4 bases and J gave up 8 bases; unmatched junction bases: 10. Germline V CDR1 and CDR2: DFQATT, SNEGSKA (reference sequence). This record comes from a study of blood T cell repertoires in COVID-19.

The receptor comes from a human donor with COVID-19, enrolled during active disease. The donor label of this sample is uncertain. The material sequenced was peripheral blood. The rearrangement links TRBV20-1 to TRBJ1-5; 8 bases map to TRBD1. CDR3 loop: CSATEGQAREPQHF. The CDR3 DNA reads TGCAGTGCTACTGAGGGACAGGCAAGGGAGCCCCAGCATTTT.